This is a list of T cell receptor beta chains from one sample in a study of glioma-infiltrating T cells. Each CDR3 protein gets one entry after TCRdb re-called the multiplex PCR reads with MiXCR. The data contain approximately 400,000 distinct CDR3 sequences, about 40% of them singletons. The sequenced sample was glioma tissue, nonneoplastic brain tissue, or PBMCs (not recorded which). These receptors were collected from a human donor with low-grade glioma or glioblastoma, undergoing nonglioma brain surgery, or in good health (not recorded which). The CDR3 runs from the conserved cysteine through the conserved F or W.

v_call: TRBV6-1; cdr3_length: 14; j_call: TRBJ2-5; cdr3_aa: CASSQDRGGETQYF
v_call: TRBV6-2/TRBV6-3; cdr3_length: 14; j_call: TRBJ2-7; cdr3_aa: CASSFGSPPYEQYF
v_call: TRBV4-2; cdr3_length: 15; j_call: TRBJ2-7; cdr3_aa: CASSQGSLAPYEQYF
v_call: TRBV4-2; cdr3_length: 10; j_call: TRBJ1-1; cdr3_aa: CASNRREAFF
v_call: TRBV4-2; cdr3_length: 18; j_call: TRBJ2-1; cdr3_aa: CASSLGLAGGFPYNEQFF
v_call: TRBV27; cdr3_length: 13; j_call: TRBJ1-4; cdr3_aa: CASSLGRPGQLFF
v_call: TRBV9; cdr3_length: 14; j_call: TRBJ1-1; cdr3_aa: CASSVEGRDTEAFF
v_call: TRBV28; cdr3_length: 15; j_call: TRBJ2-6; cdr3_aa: CASSFFMDDANVLTF
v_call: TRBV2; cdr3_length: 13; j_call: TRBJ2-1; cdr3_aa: CASSEANDNEQFF
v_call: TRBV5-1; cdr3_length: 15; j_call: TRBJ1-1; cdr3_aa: CASSLYPGRATEAFF
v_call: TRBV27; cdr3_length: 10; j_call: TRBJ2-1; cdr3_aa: CASGYNEQFF
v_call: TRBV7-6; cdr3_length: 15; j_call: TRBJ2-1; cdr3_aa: CASSFGQVGLNEQSF
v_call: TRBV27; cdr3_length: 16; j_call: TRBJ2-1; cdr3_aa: CASSSLGPSSYNEQFF
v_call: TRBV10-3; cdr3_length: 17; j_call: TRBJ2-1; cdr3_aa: CAISELGKRGGYNEQFF
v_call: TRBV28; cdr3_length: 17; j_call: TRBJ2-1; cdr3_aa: CASSSQGTGAIYNEQFF
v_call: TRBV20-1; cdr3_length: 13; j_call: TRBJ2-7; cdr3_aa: CSASSGRGYEQYF
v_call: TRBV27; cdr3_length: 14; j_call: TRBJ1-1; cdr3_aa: CASSPHPGRTEAFF
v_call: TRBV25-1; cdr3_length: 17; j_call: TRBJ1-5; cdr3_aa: CASSGAPGGASNQPQHF
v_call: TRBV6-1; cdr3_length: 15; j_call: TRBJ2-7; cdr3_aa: CASSHPGLPSYEQYF
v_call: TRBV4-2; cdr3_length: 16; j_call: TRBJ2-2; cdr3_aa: CASSQIGRLYTGELLF
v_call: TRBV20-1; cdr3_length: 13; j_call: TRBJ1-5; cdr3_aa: CSARTGSDQPQHF
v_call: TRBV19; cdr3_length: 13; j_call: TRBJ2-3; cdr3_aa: CASSTRRADTQYF
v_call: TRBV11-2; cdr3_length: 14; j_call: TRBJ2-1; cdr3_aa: CASSLRTAYNEQFF
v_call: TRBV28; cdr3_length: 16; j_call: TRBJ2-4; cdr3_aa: CASSPAGGEAKNIQYF
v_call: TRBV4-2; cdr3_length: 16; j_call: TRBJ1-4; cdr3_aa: CASSQDRGVGAEKLFF
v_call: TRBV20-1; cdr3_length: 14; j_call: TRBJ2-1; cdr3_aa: CSASWTGDYNEQFF
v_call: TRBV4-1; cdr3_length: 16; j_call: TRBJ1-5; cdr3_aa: CASSQASGGLGQPQHF
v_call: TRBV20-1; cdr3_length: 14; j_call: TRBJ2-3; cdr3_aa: CSARSWTSTDTQYF
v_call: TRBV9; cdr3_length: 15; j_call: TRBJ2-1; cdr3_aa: CASSPLAGGHNEQFF
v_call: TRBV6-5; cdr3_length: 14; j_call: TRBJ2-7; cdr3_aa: CASTFSGRGYEQYF
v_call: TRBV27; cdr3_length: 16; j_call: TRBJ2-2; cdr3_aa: CASSYFGQGGTGELFF
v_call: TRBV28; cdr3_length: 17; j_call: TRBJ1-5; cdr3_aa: CASRPGNFPYSNQPQHF
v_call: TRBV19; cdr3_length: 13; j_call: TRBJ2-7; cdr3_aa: CASSIVRSYEQYF
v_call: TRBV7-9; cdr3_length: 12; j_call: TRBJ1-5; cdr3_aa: CASSFYSQPQHF
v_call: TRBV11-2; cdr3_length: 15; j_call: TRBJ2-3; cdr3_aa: CASSLGDTVTDTQYF
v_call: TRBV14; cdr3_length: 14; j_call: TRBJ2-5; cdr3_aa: CASSLQGFQEAQYF
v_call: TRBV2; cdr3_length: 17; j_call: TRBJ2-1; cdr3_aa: CASRETPGLAGAGEQFF
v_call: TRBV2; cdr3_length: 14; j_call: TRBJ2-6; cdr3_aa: CASGGQGFPNVLTF
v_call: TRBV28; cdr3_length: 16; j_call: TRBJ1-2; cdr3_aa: CASSQYPGGPNYGYTF
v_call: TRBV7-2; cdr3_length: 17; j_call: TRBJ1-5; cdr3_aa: CASSLRTGPGTLRPQHF
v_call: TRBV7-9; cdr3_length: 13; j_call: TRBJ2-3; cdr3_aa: CATSSAKIYTQYF
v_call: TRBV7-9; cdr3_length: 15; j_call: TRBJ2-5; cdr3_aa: CASSPRQVQKETQYF
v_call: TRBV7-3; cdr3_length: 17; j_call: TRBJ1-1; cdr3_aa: CASSLTPRGEGGTEAFF